Below are 9 T cell receptor beta chains sequenced from a single sample in a study of vaccination effects on CD4 cells after COVID-19. It was after approximately 10 days of culture that CD4+ T cells were isolated. Participants each got two BNT162b2 or mRNA-1273 vaccine doses. Their antigen targets remain unknown. Profiled with immunoSEQ multiplex PCR; TCRdb holds only in-frame clones, not every one. Among fewer than 75,000 clones, less than 80% were seen once, and the ten largest hold about 2.4%. The source material was CD4+ T cells from PBMCs cultured without peptide, sampled after COVID-19 vaccination. All receptors derive from a human donor who received a COVID-19 vaccine.

The V call is TRBV7-2, the J call TRBJ2-1; maybe TRBD2 (5 bases). Trimming removed 5 bases at V and 5 bases at J, with 22 bases between. CDR3 length: 17 residues. Per the germline V gene, CDR1 is SGHTA and CDR2 is FQGNSA. CDR3 amino acids: CASSRRVLIEEDNEQFF. Here the CDR3 DNA reads TGTGCCAGCAGCCGGAGAGTATTAATTGAGGAGGACAATGAGCAGTTCTTC.

J is TRBJ1-5 and V is TRBV24-1; D is perhaps TRBD1 (6 bases). This CDR3 region has 16 residues. V lost 3 bases and J lost 2, with 13 bases in between. Germline lookup yields CDR1 KGHDR and CDR2 SFDVKD. For the CDR3, the DNA is TGTGCCACCAGTGATGATCAGGGGATGGGCAATCAGCCCCAGCATTTT. Translation gives CATSDDQGMGNQPQHF.

The chain has TRBV12-3 or TRBV12-4 and TRBJ2-5; no clear D. Trimming left V 3 bases short and J 4 bases short, with 6 bases between. CDR3 length equals 12 residues. The CDR3 is CASSFLVETQYF. CDR3 nucleotides: TGTGCCAGCAGTTTTCTTGTAGAGACCCAGTACTTC.

The chain uses TRBV19 and TRBJ1-5; D is unclear. CDR1 is LNHDA and CDR2 is SQIVND in the germline V gene (reference sequence). The CDR3 covers 16 residues. Trimming cost V 9 bases and J 0 bases, with 18 bases left between them. The CDR3 DNA follows: TGTGCCAGGAACAATAGTACGGGAGATAGCAATCAGCCCCAGCATTTT. The encoded protein is CARNNSTGDSNQPQHF.

The DNA for the CDR3 is TGTGCCAGCAGTTGGGGGGATCAGGTCGAGCAGTACGTC. Translated: CASSWGDQVEQYV. The genes are TRBV6-2 or TRBV6-3 and TRBJ2-7, with D perhaps matching TRBD2 (6 bases). In germline, CDR1 is MNHEY, CDR2 SVGEGT. The CDR3 runs 13 residues. With 4 bases removed from V and 6 bases from J, the gap between germline ends came to 13 bases.

The gene calls are TRBV7-9 and TRBJ2-7; 8 bases align to TRBD1. The CDR3 consists of 13 residues. The germline gives CDR1 SEHNR, CDR2 FQNEAQ (reference sequence). V lost 2 bases, J lost 5 bases, and 2 bases stayed unmatched. The CDR3 loop reads CASSLQGAHEQYV. CDR3 coding DNA: TGTGCCAGCAGCTTACAGGGGGCACACGAGCAGTACGTC.

This clone was seen a handful of times. The gene calls are TRBV11-2 and TRBJ2-1; D possibly uses TRBD1 or TRBD2 (5 bases each). Germline V gene sequence: CDR1 SGHAT, CDR2 FQNNGV. V was trimmed by 4 bases and J by 6 bases, leaving 16 bases between them. CDR3 size: 15 residues. Here the CDR3 reads CASSSTPGTSNEQFF. CDR3 nucleotide sequence: TGTGCCAGCAGCTCAACCCCAGGGACGAGCAATGAGCAGTTCTTC.

This clone was seen once. This chain links TRBV5-1 with TRBJ2-2; 8 bases match TRBD2. With V trimmed by 3 bases and J by 6 bases, 10 bases remained unmatched. CDR1 and CDR2 (germline): SGHRS, YFSETQ. The CDR3 sequence is 16 residues long. CDR3 sequence reads: CASSSLQRGSSGELFF. CDR3 in DNA: TGCGCCAGCAGCTCACTCCAGCGGGGGAGTTCCGGGGAGCTGTTTTTT. The full variable domain, in which reference TRBV5-1 and TRBJ2-2 provide the parts outside the CDR3, is KAGVTQTPRYLIKTRGQQVTLSCSPISGHRSVSWYQQTPGQGLQFLFEYFSETQRNKGNFPGRFSGRQFSNSRSEMNVSTLELGDSALYLCASSSLQRGSSGELFFGEGSRLTVL.

This clone is a singleton in its sample. DNA for the CDR3: TGTGCCAGCGGGATCCCCCGGGGGGGCGGACAGCCCCAGCATTTT. This translates into CASGIPRGGGQPQHF. V gene TRBV27 combines with J gene TRBJ1-5; tentative D call: TRBD1 (6 bases). The length of the CDR3 is 15 residues. In germline, CDR1 is MNHEY, CDR2 SMNVEV (reference sequence). V was shortened by 8 bases and J by 7 bases, with 21 bases between the two germline ends.